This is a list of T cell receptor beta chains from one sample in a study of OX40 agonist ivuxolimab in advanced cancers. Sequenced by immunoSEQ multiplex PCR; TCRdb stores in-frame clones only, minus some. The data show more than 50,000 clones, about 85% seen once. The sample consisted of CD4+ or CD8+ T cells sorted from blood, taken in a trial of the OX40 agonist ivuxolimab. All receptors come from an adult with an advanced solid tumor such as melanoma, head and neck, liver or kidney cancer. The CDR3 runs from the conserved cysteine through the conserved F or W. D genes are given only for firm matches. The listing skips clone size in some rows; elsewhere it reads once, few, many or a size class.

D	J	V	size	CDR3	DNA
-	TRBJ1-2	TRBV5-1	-	CASSYGNGANYGYTF	TGCGCCAGCAGCTACGGCAACGGGGCTAACTATGGCTACACCTTC
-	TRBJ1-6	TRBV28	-	CASSQISSYNSPLHF	TGTGCCAGCAGCCAGATAAGCTCCTATAATTCACCCCTCCACTTT
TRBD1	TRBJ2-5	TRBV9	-	CASSAGQGVQETQYF	TGTGCCAGCAGCGCGGGACAGGGGGTTCAAGAGACCCAGTACTTC
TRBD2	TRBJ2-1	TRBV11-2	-	CASRGTSGNEQFF	TGTGCCAGCAGAGGGACTAGCGGCAATGAGCAGTTCTTC
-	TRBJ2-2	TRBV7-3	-	CASSLTATGTGELFF	TGTGCCAGCAGCTTAACTGCGACAGGCACCGGGGAGCTGTTTTTT
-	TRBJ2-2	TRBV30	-	CAWSMGGTPGAGADGELFF	TGTGCCTGGAGTATGGGGGGTACCCCCGGGGCAGGGGCGGACGGGGAGCTGTTTTTT
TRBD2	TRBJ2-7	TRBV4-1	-	CASSQDLSGGSYEQYF	TGCGCCAGCAGCCAAGATCTCTCTGGCGGGAGCTACGAGCAGTACTTC
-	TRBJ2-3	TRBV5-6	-	CASSLFKARTDTQYF	TGTGCCAGCAGCTTGTTTAAGGCTCGCACAGATACGCAGTATTTT
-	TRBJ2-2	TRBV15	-	CATSRAQLTYTGELFF	TGTGCCACCAGCAGAGCCCAGCTAACATACACCGGGGAGCTGTTTTTT
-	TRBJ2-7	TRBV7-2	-	CASSPEQYF	TGTGCCAGCAGTCCGGAGCAGTACTTC
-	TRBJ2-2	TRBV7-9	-	CASSLAESTGELFF	TGTGCCAGCAGCTTAGCAGAAAGCACCGGGGAGCTGTTTTTT
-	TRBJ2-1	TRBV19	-	CASSSLGTGYNEQFF	TGTGCCAGTAGTTCCTTGGGAACAGGCTACAATGAGCAGTTCTTC
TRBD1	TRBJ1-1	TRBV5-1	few	CASSMGTENTEAFF	TGCGCCAGCAGCATGGGGACAGAGAACACTGAAGCTTTCTTT
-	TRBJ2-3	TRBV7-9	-	CASSEGLVYSDTQYF	TGTGCCAGCAGCGAGGGACTGGTCTACTCAGATACGCAGTATTTT
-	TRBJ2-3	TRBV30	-	CAWSAPRGRLADTQYF	TGTGCCTGGAGTGCCCCAAGGGGAAGATTGGCAGATACGCAGTATTTT
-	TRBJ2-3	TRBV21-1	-	CASLNPRPRGIYNTDTQYF	TGTGCCAGCCTAAACCCCCGTCCCCGTGGGATATATAACACAGATACGCAGTATTTT
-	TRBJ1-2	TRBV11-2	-	CASSFAPGAYGYTF	TGTGCCAGCAGCTTTGCTCCGGGAGCCTATGGCTACACCTTC
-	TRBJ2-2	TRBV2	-	CASSVGSPNTGELFF	TGTGCCAGCAGTGTAGGGAGCCCGAACACCGGGGAGCTGTTTTTT
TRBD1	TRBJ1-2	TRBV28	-	CASSSGAGGGYTF	TGTGCCAGCAGTTCAGGGGCAGGGGGTGGCTACACCTTC
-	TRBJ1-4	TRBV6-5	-	CASRDPRAEKLFF	TGTGCCAGCAGGGACCCCAGGGCTGAAAAACTGTTTTTT
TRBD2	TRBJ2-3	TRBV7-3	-	CASSLSGSADTQYF	TGTGCCAGCAGCCTAAGCGGGAGCGCAGATACGCAGTATTTT
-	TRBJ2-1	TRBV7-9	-	CASSNRLGNEQFF	TGTGCCAGCAGCAACAGACTCGGCAATGAGCAGTTCTTC
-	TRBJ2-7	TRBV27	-	CAAGDYEQYF	TGTGCCGCCGGGGACTACGAGCAGTACTTC
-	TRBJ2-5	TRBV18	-	CASSPPVRVGRQETQYF	TGTGCCAGCTCACCACCAGTCAGGGTTGGTCGCCAAGAGACCCAGTACTTC
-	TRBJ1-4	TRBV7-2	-	CASSLAWDTEGKLFF	TGTGCCAGCAGCTTAGCGTGGGACACAGAGGGAAAACTGTTTTTT
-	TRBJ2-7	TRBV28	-	CASSLGPLRGQYF	TGTGCCAGCAGTTTGGGGCCACTACGAGGGCAGTACTTC
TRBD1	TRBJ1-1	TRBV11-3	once	CASRPTGERGEAFF	TGTGCCAGCAGACCGACAGGGGAACGGGGTGAAGCTTTCTTT
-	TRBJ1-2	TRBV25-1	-	CASSGAPRGYTF	TGTGCCAGCAGTGGGGCGCCGAGGGGCTACACCTTC
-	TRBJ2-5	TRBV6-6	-	CATSGSSRETQYF	TGTGCCACCTCGGGGAGCTCTCGGGAGACCCAGTACTTC
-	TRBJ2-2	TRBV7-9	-	CASSPRGQAGPGELFF	TGTGCCAGCAGCCCCCGTGGCCAAGCGGGCCCCGGGGAGCTGTTTTTT
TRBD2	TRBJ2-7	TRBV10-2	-	CAAGVLPYEQYF	TGCGCCGCGGGAGTCCTCCCTTACGAGCAGTACTTC
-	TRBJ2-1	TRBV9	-	CASSVALAVGEQFF	TGTGCCAGCAGCGTAGCACTAGCAGTAGGGGAGCAGTTCTTC
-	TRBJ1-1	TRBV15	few	CATSRDLKENTEAFF	TGTGCCACCAGCAGAGATTTAAAGGAGAACACTGAAGCTTTCTTT
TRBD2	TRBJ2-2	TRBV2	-	CASTAGVITGELFF	TGTGCCAGCACAGCGGGAGTTATTACCGGGGAGCTGTTTTTT
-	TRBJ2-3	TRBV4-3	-	CASSPRWAPTDTQYF	TGCGCCAGCAGCCCCCGATGGGCCCCCACAGATACGCAGTATTTT
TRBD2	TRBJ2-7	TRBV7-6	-	CASSLAGTSGYEQYF	TGTGCCAGCAGCTTAGCTGGGACTAGCGGCTACGAGCAGTACTTC
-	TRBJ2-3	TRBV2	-	CASALGTDTQYF	TGTGCCAGCGCGCTAGGGACCGATACGCAGTATTTT
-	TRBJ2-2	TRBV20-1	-	CSAKQTGELFF	TGCAGTGCTAAACAAACCGGGGAGCTGTTTTTT
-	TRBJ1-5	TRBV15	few	CATSRGQDRQPQHF	TGTGCCACCAGCAGAGGGCAGGACAGACAGCCCCAGCATTTT
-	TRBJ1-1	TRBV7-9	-	CASSLISGIRVGNTEAFF	TGTGCCAGCAGCTTAATTTCAGGGATTCGTGTTGGAAACACTGAAGCTTTCTTT
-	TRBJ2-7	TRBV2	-	CASWAGSEQYF	TGTGCCAGCTGGGCAGGGTCCGAGCAGTACTTC
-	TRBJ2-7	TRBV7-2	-	CASSSAWYEQYF	TGTGCCAGCAGCTCAGCCTGGTACGAGCAGTACTTC
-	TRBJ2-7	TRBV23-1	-	CASRLATYEQYF	TGCGCCAGCAGACTAGCTACCTACGAGCAGTACTTC
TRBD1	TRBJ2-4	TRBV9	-	CASSVGTADADIQYF	TGTGCCAGCAGCGTCGGGACAGCCGACGCGGACATTCAGTACTTC
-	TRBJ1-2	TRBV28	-	CASRALNYGYTF	TGTGCCAGCAGGGCCCTGAACTATGGCTACACCTTC
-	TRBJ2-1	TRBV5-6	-	CASRTYNEQFF	TGTGCCAGCAGGACATACAATGAGCAGTTCTTC
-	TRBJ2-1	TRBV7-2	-	CASSLIIGTYNEQFF	TGTGCCAGCAGCTTGATCATCGGGACATACAATGAGCAGTTCTTC
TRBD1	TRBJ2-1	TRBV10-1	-	CASSDLGQIDYNEQFF	TGCGCCAGCAGTGACTTGGGACAGATTGACTACAATGAGCAGTTCTTC
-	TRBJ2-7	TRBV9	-	CASSVEGSYEQYF	TGTGCCAGCAGCGTAGAGGGGTCCTACGAGCAGTACTTC
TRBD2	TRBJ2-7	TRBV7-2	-	CASSRLAGAEQYF	TGTGCCAGCAGTCGACTAGCGGGAGCCGAGCAGTACTTC
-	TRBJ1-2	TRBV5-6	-	CASSLLSTIGYGYTF	TGTGCCAGCAGCTTGTTATCCACAATTGGATATGGCTACACCTTC
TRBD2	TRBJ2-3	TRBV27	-	CASSSLGLAQDTQYF	TGTGCCAGCAGTTCCTTGGGACTAGCTCAAGATACGCAGTATTTT
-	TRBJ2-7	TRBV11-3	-	CASSLGQFSYEQYF	TGTGCCAGCAGCCTTGGGCAGTTCTCCTACGAGCAGTACTTC
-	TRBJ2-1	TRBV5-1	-	CASSLLYNEQFF	TGCGCCAGCAGCCTGCTGTACAATGAGCAGTTCTTC
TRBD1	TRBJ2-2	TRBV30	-	CAWRQGPGLGELFF	TGTGCCTGGAGACAGGGGCCGGGTCTCGGGGAGCTGTTTTTT